One T cell receptor beta chain is described in this entry. This record belongs to a study of blood T cell repertoires in COVID-19. About the research overall: The United States, Italy and Spain were the sources of the acute and convalescent COVID-19 samples.

The CDR3 spans 13 residues. Trimming removed 2 bases at V and 7 bases at J, with 11 bases between. Profiling relied on immunoSEQ multiplex PCR, and the TCRdb table lists in-frame clones only, not all of them. The data contain roughly 190,000 clones, roughly 91% of them singletons. The J gene is TRBJ1-2, the V gene TRBV12-3 or TRBV12-4; the D is unclear. This TCR was recovered from a man in his forties with active or convalescent COVID-19. Sequences were obtained from peripheral blood. The chain's CDR3 is CASSLTETAGYTF. The CDR3 DNA reads as TGTGCCAGCAGTTTAACAGAAACTGCTGGCTACACCTTC.